The present T cell receptor beta chain was sequenced within a study of monozygotic twins with inflammatory bowel disease. Blood, 2 to 2.5 ml, was drawn per donor. The CDR3 sequence is 16 residues long. The germline V gene has CDR1 LGHNA and CDR2 YSLEER. A word on this clonotype: Its matching antigen is unknown.

Study findings and constraints: Patients with IBD had less TCRbeta diversity (inverse Simpson) than their healthy co-twins. For repertoire similarity, concordant twins did not differ from discordant twins, possibly because power was limited.

Added by template switching were UMIs that each held a 6-nucleotide sample barcode. TCRdb reprocessed the 5' RACE reads and keeps a single row for each CDR3 protein, giving no DNA. The sample table sets out roughly 160,000 distinct CDR3 sequences. The receptor comes from a human donor with ulcerative colitis or Crohn's disease, or a healthy co-twin of an affected twin (not recorded which). Specimen: blood. The chain recombines TRBV4-3 with TRBJ1-1; TCRdb's D gene call, TRBD1, goes unchecked for lack of DNA. This CDR3 is CASSQDRSPFDTEAFF.